The present entry profiles one T cell receptor beta chain with its context. Its target is not known. These data are taken from a study of OX40 agonist ivuxolimab in advanced cancers. The overall study: Ivuxolimab, an agonistic anti-OX40 (CD134) antibody, was given to patients. Patients in the trial were receiving intravenous ivuxolimab every 2 weeks, at doses of 0.01 to 10 mg/kg. Three patients, one with hepatocellular carcinoma and two with cutaneous melanoma, responded partially.

This CDR3 region has 15 residues. CDR1 is SGHRS, CDR2 YFSETQ, per germline. Trimming pared 0 bases from V and 0 bases from J, leaving 7 bases between. Study results and caveats: Patients who responded partially at 0.1-3.0 mg/kg showed clonal expansion ranking among the lowest.

Measured with immunoSEQ multiplex PCR; TCRdb has only the in-frame clones, and not every one. The sample records about 28,000 clones, around 88% being singletons. The source material was CD4+ or CD8+ T cells sorted from blood, sampled in a trial of the OX40 agonist ivuxolimab. The rearrangement uses TRBV5-1 and TRBJ1-3; D ambiguous. The TCR sequence derives from an adult with an advanced solid tumor such as melanoma, head and neck, liver or kidney cancer. CDR3 residues: CASSLERNSGNTIYF. CDR3 nucleotide sequence: TGCGCCAGCAGCTTGGAAAGGAACTCTGGAAACACCATATATTTT.